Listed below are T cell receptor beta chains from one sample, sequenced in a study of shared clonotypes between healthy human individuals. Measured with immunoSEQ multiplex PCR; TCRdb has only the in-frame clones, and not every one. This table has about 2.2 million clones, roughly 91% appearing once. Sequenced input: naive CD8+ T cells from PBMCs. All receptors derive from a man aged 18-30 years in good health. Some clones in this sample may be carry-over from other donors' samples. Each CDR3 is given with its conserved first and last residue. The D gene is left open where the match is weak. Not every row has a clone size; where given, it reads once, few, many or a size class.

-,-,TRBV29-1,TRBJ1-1,TGCAGCGTTCCGTCCTTAATCGGGACTGAAGCTTTCTTT,CSVPSLIGTEAFF
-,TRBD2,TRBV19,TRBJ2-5,TGTGCCAGTAGCCAACGGACTAGCGGACAAGAGACCCAGTACTTC,CASSQRTSGQETQYF
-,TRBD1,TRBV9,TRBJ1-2,TGTGCCAGCAGCGTAGCCCCCCAGGGGGACTCGGGGAGCTACACCTTC,CASSVAPQGDSGSYTF
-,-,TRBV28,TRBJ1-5,TGTGCCAGCAGCCGGGGGGGGGTTGGCAATCAGCCCCAGCATTTT,CASSRGGVGNQPQHF
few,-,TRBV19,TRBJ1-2,TGTGGCAGTAGTATTACAACGAAAGCTAACTATGGCTACACCTTC,CGSSITTKANYGYTF
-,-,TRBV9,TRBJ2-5,TGTGCCAGCAGCGTATTCCCCGGGGCGGTACAAGAGACCCAGTACTTC,CASSVFPGAVQETQYF
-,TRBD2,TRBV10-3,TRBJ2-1,TGTGCCATCGGGGCGGGAGGGACTTTAACCTACAATGAGCAGTTCTTC,CAIGAGGTLTYNEQFF
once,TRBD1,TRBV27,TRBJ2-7,TGTGCCAGCAGTTTATGGACAGGGGGCGGTGAGCAGTACTTC,CASSLWTGGGEQYF
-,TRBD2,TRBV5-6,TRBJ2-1,TGTGCCAGCAGCACCGGGACTATTTACAATGAGCAGTTCTTC,CASSTGTIYNEQFF
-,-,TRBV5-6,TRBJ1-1,TGTGCCAGCAGCTTGGTGTCCCCCGCTGAAGCTTTCTTT,CASSLVSPAEAFF
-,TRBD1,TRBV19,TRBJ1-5,TGTGCCAGTAATAACAGGGGTAATCAGCCCCAGCATTTT,CASNNRGNQPQHF
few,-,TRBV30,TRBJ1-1,TGTGCCGGGAGACGGGGGAACACTGAAGCTTTCTTT,CAGRRGNTEAFF
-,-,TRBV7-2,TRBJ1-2,TGTGCCAGCAGCTTAGACAGGGTCGACGGCTACACCTTC,CASSLDRVDGYTF
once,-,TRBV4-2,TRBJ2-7,TGTGCCAGCAGCCAGGACCTTACCTACGAGCAGTACTTC,CASSQDLTYEQYF
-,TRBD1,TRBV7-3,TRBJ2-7,TGTGCCAGCAGCTTAAAATCCGCGGGACAGGGGGACTCCTCCTACGAGCAGTACTTC,CASSLKSAGQGDSSYEQYF
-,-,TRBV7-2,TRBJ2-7,TGTGCCAGCAGCCCGACGGGGAGTCGAACCTTAATCTACGAGCAGTACTTC,CASSPTGSRTLIYEQYF
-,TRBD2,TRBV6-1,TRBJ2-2,TGTGCCAGCAGTGAAAGTTTATTAGCGGGAGAGGCCGGGGAGCTGTTTTTT,CASSESLLAGEAGELFF
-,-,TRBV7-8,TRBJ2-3,TGTGCCAGCAGCTGGGGGACAGATACGCAGTATTTT,CASSWGTDTQYF
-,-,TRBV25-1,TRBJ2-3,TGTGCCAGCAGTGAACCCACAGATACGCAGTATTTT,CASSEPTDTQYF
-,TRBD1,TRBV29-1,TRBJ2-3,TGCAGCGTGGACAGGTCCAACCTCACAGATACGCAGTATTTT,CSVDRSNLTDTQYF
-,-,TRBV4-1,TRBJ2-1,TGCGCCAGCAGCCAAGATGGGGGGATGGGGTTCTTC,CASSQDGGMGFF
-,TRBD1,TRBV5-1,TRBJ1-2,TGCGCCACTACAGCCGAGGACAGGGGATCAGGCTATGGCTACACCTTC,CATTAEDRGSGYGYTF
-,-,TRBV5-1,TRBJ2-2,TGCGCCAGCAGCCTCCGGACTATGTACGGGGAGCTGTTTTTT,CASSLRTMYGELFF
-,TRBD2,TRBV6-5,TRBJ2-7,TGTGCCAGCAGTGGCGGGACTAGCGGCAACTACGAGCAGTACTTC,CASSGGTSGNYEQYF
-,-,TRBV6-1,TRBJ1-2,TGTGCCAGCAGTGAATGGCTGGGAAGGTATGGCTACACCTTC,CASSEWLGRYGYTF
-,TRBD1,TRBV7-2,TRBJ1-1,TGTGCCAGCAGCTGGACTAGACAGGGACTGAACACTGAAGCTTTCTTT,CASSWTRQGLNTEAFF
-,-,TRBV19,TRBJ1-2,TGTGCCAGTAGTATAAGCGGCCAGGCCTATGGCTACACCTTC,CASSISGQAYGYTF
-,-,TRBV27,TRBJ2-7,TGTGCCAGCACCATGGGCTACGAGCAGTACTTC,CASTMGYEQYF
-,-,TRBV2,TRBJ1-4,TGTGCCAGCAGCGAAGGTTGGGGGTACGGTGAAAAACTGTTTTTT,CASSEGWGYGEKLFF
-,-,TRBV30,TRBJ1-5,TGTGCCTGGAGTGTTGGGTTTATCAATCAGCCCCAGCATTTT,CAWSVGFINQPQHF
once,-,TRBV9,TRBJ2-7,TGTGCCAGCAGCGAAAGGGGACAAGACAACGAGCAGTACTTC,CASSERGQDNEQYF
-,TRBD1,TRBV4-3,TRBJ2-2,TGCGCCAGCAGCCAACCTTTACCCGGGACAGGGTCCCCCGGGGAGCTGTTTTTT,CASSQPLPGTGSPGELFF
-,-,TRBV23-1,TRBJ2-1,TGCGCCAGCAGTCAGCCGGGCGCCGGTGGGCATGAGCAGTTCTTC,CASSQPGAGGHEQFF
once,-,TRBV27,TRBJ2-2,TGTGCCAGCACCACGGGATGGGGCCGTGACACCGGGGAGCTGTTTTTT,CASTTGWGRDTGELFF
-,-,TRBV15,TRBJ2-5,TGTGCCACCAGCAGAGATATAAGGGTCCAACTGCCCATAGAGACCCAGTACTTC,CATSRDIRVQLPIETQYF
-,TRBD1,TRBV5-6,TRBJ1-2,TGTGCCAGCAGCCCAACAGGGGATGGCTATGGCTACACCTTC,CASSPTGDGYGYTF
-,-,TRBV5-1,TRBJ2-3,TGCGCCAGCAGCTTATGGGGGGATCCTAGTGAGCAGTATTTT,CASSLWGDPSEQYF
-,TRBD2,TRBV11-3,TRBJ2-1,TGTGCCAGCAGCTTAGACGGGAGGGCCGTTCCCTACAATGAGCAGTTCTTC,CASSLDGRAVPYNEQFF